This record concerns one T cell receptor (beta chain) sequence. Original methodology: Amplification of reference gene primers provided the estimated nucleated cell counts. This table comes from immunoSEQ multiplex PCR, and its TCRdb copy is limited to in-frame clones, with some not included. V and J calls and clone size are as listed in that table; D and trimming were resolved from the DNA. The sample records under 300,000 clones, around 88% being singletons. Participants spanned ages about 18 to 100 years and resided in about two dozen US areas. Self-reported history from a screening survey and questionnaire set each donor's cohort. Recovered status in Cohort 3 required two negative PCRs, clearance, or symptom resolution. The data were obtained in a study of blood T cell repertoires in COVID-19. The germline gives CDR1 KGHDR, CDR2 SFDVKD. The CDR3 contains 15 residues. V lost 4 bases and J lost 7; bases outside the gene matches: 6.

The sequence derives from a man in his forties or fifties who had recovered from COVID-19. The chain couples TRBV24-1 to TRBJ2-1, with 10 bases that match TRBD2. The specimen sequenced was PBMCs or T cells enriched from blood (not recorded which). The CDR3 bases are TGTGCCACCAGTGAAGCTAGCGGGAGTTGGAATGAGCAGTTCTTC. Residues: CATSEASGSWNEQFF.